The present TCR beta chain was sequenced within a study of blood T cells in healthy people across ages. This clonotype was picked up many times. Its target is unknown. Regarding the study as a whole: Lack of knowledge of donor CMV status possibly confounded expanded clonotype changes.

This CDR3 contains 16 residues. Germline V gives CDR1 LGHDT, CDR2 YNNKEL (reference sequence). J gave up 1 base and V 3 bases, and 6 bases lay outside the gene matches. For the second PCR, which ran for 7 to 11 cycles, a sample-barcoded 5' primer and a J-beta primer mix were used. Using its own MiXCR run on the 5' RACE reads, TCRdb lists one record per CDR3 protein. This sample has about 900,000 distinct CDR3 sequences; around 62% occur once, and the top ten carry 25% to 35%. The total RNA that was extracted per sample amounted to at least 5.5 micrograms. This clonotype originated in a man aged 25 to 40 in good health. The sequenced sample was blood. This sequence joins TRBV3-1 and TRBJ1-5; 7 nucleotides align to TRBD1. The DNA of the CDR3 is TGTGCCAGCAGCCAGACAGGGTTTGGGAGCAATCAGCCCCAGCATTTT. Its protein is CASSQTGFGSNQPQHF.